This T cell receptor (beta chain) was recovered during a study of CD8+CD57+ T cells in acquired aplastic anemia. As for the study in general: When averaged, DNA from sorted CD4+ and CD8+ cells came to about 3 ug. Healthy CD8+ samples averaged approximately 11 million reads. Findings of the study overall: Fewer than 30 CD8+ CDR3 sequences were shared between patients and controls. Significance was not reached for CD8+ Simpson's diversity between patients and controls.

Genomic DNA provided the template from which TCR beta VDJ and CDR3 profiles were obtained. Via MiXCR, TCRdb re-called the reads, giving one row per CDR3 protein. This table has just over 400,000 distinct CDR3 sequences, 65% to 80% appearing once. Turning to this clonotype: No antigen is known for it. The DNA is omitted, as the CDR3 cannot be located on it reliably, and the CDR3 follows TCRdb's listing.

This TCR derives from a human donor in good health, serving as a control. Input material: sorted CD4+, CD8+, or CD8+CD57+ T cells (not recorded which) from PBMCs.

CDR3 sequence reads: CASSLVGQGAMNTF. This sequence joins TRBV7-2 and TRBJ2-6; TRBD1, the table's D call, lacks a check against the DNA. From its first to its last residue, the CDR3 has 14 amino acids. From germline, CDR1 is SGHTA and CDR2 FQGNSA.